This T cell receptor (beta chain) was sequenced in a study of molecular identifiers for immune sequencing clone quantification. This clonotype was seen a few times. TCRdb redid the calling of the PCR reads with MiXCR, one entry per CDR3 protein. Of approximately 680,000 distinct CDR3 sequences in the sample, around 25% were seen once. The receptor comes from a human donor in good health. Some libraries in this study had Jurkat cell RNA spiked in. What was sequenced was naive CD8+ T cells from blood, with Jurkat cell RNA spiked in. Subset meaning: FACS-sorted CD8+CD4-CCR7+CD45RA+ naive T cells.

CDR3 sequence (DNA): TGTGCCAGCAGTTTATTGCAGCGGAGCCGGAACACCGGGGAGCTGTTTTTT. Amino acids: CASSLLQRSRNTGELFF. The chain carries TRBV27 and TRBJ2-2; the D gene is possibly TRBD2 (5 bases). V was clipped by 1 base and J by 1 base, with 13 bases between them. CDR3 length equals 17 residues. Germline V lookup: CDR1 MNHEY, CDR2 SMNVEV (reference sequence).